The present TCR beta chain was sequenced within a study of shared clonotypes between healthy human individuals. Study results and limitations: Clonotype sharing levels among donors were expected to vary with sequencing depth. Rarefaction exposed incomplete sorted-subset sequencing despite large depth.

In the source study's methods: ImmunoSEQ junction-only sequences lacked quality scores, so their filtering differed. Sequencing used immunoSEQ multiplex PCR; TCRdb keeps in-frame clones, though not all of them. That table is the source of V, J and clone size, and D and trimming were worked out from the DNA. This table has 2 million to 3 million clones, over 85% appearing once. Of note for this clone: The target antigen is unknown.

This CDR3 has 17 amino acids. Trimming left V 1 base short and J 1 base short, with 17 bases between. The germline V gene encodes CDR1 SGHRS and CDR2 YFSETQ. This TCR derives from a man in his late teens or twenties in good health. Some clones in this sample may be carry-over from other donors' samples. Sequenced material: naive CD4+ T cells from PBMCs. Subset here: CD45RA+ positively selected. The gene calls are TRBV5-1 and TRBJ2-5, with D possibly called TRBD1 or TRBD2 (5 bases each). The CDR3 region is CASSLSSGSGFQETQYF. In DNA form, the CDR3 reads TGCGCCAGCAGCTTGTCCTCGGGGTCAGGGTTCCAAGAGACCCAGTACTTC.